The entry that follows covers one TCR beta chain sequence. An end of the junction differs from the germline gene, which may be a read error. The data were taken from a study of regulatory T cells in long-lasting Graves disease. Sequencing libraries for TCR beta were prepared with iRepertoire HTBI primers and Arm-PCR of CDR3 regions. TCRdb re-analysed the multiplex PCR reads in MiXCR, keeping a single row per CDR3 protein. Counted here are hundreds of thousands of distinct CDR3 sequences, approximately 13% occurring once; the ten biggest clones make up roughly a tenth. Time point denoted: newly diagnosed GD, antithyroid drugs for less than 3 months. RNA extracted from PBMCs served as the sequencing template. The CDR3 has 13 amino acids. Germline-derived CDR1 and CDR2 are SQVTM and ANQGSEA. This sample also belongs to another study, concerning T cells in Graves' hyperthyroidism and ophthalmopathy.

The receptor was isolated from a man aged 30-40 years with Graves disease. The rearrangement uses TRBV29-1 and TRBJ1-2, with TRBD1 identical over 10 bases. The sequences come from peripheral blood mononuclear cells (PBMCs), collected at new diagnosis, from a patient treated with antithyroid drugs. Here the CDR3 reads CSIHPRDRGGCTF. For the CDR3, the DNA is TGCAGCATCCACCCCCGGGACAGGGGAGGCTGCACCTTC.